This is a list of T cell receptor beta chains from one sample in a study of cytomegalovirus exposure and HLA in healthy donors. Measured with immunoSEQ multiplex PCR; TCRdb has only the in-frame clones, and not every one. The data contain about 100,000 clones, 85% to 95% of them seen just once; the ten biggest clones take up 0.7% to 0.9%. What was sequenced was PBMCs. The receptors were gathered from a woman younger than 35 in good health and CMV-seronegative. Each CDR3 is given with its conserved first and last residue. The D gene is left open where the match is weak. Size values are once, few and many counts, or a class for expanded clones, and some rows have none.

>TRBJ1-1|NA|TRBV25-1|TRBD1
TGTGCCAGCAGTGATACAGGGGTGAACACTGAAGCTTTCTTT
CASSDTGVNTEAFF
>TRBJ2-3|NA|TRBV7-2|TRBD2
TGTGCCAGCAGCTTACGCCCCGGGGGGGCCGCTCCAGATACGCAGTATTTT
CASSLRPGGAAPDTQYF
>TRBJ1-1|NA|TRBV15|NA
TGTGCCACCGGGGGGTTTTCTGAAGCTTTCTTT
CATGGFSEAFF
>TRBJ1-1|NA|TRBV10-3|NA
TGTGCCATACAGGGTTCGCCGGGCACTGAAGCTTTCTTT
CAIQGSPGTEAFF
>TRBJ1-6|NA|TRBV19|NA
TGTGCCAGTAGTATCTTATCGAATTCACCCCTCCACTTT
CASSILSNSPLHF
>TRBJ1-5|NA|TRBV5-1|NA
TGCGCCAGCAGCTTGCGAGCGGGTAGCAATCAGCCCCAGCATTTT
CASSLRAGSNQPQHF
>TRBJ1-4|NA|TRBV5-1|NA
TGCGCCAGCAGCTTGGCAGGCAGGATAGCGGAAAAACTGTTTTTT
CASSLAGRIAEKLFF
>TRBJ1-4|NA|TRBV5-1|TRBD1
TGCGCCAGCAATTCACAGGGGGGAGATGAAAAACTGTTTTTT
CASNSQGGDEKLFF
>TRBJ2-7|NA|TRBV19|TRBD1
TGTGCCAGTAGTATAATGACAGGGTCCTACGAGCAGTACTTC
CASSIMTGSYEQYF
>TRBJ2-3|NA|TRBV4-3|NA
TGCGCCAGCAGCCAAGATTCTGCGCTAGCGTCAGATACGCAGTATTTT
CASSQDSALASDTQYF
>TRBJ2-1|NA|TRBV9|TRBD1
TGTGCCAGCAGCGGGTTTGGGACAGGGTACAATGAGCAGTTCTTC
CASSGFGTGYNEQFF
>TRBJ2-5|NA|TRBV6-5|NA
TGTGCCAGCAGCACCGGGATCCCCCAAGAGACCCAGTACTTC
CASSTGIPQETQYF
>TRBJ1-3|NA|TRBV19|NA
TGTGCCAGTAGTGCAGGGGATACCCGCTCTGGAAACACCATATATTTT
CASSAGDTRSGNTIYF
>TRBJ2-5|NA|TRBV27|TRBD1
TGTGCCAGCAGACAAAGACAGGGGGCGATGCAAGAGACCCAGTACTTC
CASRQRQGAMQETQYF
>TRBJ1-1|NA|TRBV6-5|NA
TGTGCCAGCAGTTCCCCCAGGGCGGACACTGAAGCTTTCTTT
CASSSPRADTEAFF
>TRBJ1-2|NA|TRBV5-6|NA
TGTGCCAGCAGACCATCAGGGCCAGCTAACTATGGCTACACCTTC
CASRPSGPANYGYTF
>TRBJ2-1|NA|TRBV19|NA
TGTGCCAGTAGACAGGGTCTTGAGCAGTTCTTC
CASRQGLEQFF
>TRBJ2-3|NA|TRBV27|NA
TGTGCCAGCAGTTCGCCCCTGGCTTTACAGGTCCATACGCAGTATTTT
CASSSPLALQVHTQYF
>TRBJ2-7|NA|TRBV19|NA
TGTGCCAGTAGTATCGATGCAGTTACCTCCTACGAGCAGTACTTC
CASSIDAVTSYEQYF
>TRBJ2-1|NA|TRBV29-1|NA
TGCAGCGTTGAACGGTCCATGGAGCAGTTCTTC
CSVERSMEQFF
>TRBJ2-3|once|TRBV29-1|NA
TGCAGCGTTGTGGGAACCGGGACAAAAACAGATACGCAGTATTTT
CSVVGTGTKTDTQYF
>TRBJ2-7|NA|TRBV6-1|TRBD2
TGTGCCAGCAGTGAAAACCTCCCAGGGACTAGCGGCTACGAGCAGTACTTC
CASSENLPGTSGYEQYF
>TRBJ2-7|NA|TRBV5-1|NA
TGCGCCAGCAGCTTGTTGGACAGCCTTAACTCCTACGAGCAGTACTTC
CASSLLDSLNSYEQYF
>TRBJ2-7|NA|TRBV9|TRBD1
TGTGCCAGCAGCGTAACACCGGGACAGGTCTACGAGCAGTACTTC
CASSVTPGQVYEQYF
>TRBJ1-1|NA|TRBV7-8|TRBD1
TGTGCCAGCAGCTTCCGGGACAGGGAGAACACTGAAGCTTTCTTT
CASSFRDRENTEAFF
>TRBJ1-5|NA|TRBV6-5|NA
TGTGCCAGCAGGGACACGTATAGCAATCAGCCCCAGCATTTT
CASRDTYSNQPQHF
>TRBJ1-1|NA|TRBV2|NA
TGTGCCAGCAGTGAGAGGGGGACGGCTTTCTTT
CASSERGTAFF
>TRBJ1-4|NA|TRBV18|NA
TGTGCCAGCTCACCCCGACTTGCAACTAATGAAAAACTGTTTTTT
CASSPRLATNEKLFF
>TRBJ2-1|NA|TRBV5-1|NA
TGCGCCAGCAGCTTGACCTCTAACCTGTTAAGTCCCCACAATGAGCAGTTCTTC
CASSLTSNLLSPHNEQFF
>TRBJ1-5|NA|TRBV18|TRBD1
TGTGCCAGCTCACCCACTTCGGGGACAGGGGGCGCAGACCAGCCCCAGCATTTT
CASSPTSGTGGADQPQHF
>TRBJ2-3|NA|TRBV13|TRBD1
TGTGCCAGCAGCTTAACAGGGGTTAGCACAGATACGCAGTATTTT
CASSLTGVSTDTQYF
>TRBJ2-7|NA|TRBV9|NA
TGTGCCAGCAGCGCCACTCCCAGCGCCTCCTACGAGCAGTACTTC
CASSATPSASYEQYF
>TRBJ2-7|NA|TRBV27|NA
TGTGCCAGCAGTCCCACCTATGGGAGATCGTACTACGAGCAGTACTTC
CASSPTYGRSYYEQYF
>TRBJ2-7|NA|TRBV2|TRBD1
TGTGCCAGCAGTGAGGGGACAGGGGATTTTTACGAGCAGTACTTC
CASSEGTGDFYEQYF